This TCR beta chain was sequenced in a study of T cells after yellow fever vaccination. TCRdb passed the 5' RACE reads through MiXCR, listing each CDR3 protein once. The sample holds around 550,000 distinct CDR3 sequences, 15% to 20% seen once. Per germline, CDR1 MGHDK and CDR2 SYGVNS. The CDR3 covers 15 residues. Deletions cut 4 bases from V and 1 base from J, with 10 bases between. The receptor was isolated from a man younger than 40 who received the YFV17D yellow fever vaccine. The chain links TRBV25-1 to TRBJ2-2, with D perhaps matching TRBD1 (6 bases). The sequences come from PBMCs, collected 15 days after the yellow fever booster vaccination. The CDR3 loop reads CASSASTGNTGELFF. CDR3 nucleotides: TGTGCCAGCAGTGCCTCGACAGGGAACACCGGGGAGCTGTTTTTT.